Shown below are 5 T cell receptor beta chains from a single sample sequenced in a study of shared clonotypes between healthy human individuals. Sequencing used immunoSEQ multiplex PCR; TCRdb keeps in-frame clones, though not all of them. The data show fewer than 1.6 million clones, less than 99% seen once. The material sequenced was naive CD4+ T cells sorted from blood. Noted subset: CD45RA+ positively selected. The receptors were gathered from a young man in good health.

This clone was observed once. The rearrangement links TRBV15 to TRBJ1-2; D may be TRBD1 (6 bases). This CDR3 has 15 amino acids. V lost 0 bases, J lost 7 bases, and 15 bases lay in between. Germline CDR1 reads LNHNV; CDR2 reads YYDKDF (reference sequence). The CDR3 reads CATSRDRGPLGGYTF. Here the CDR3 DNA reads TGTGCCACCAGCAGAGATCGGGGGCCCCTTGGTGGCTACACCTTC.

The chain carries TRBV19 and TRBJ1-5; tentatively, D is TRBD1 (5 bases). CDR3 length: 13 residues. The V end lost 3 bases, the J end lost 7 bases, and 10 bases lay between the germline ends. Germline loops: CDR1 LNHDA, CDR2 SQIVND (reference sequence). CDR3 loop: CASSIQGAQPQHF. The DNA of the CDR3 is TGTGCCAGTAGTATTCAGGGCGCACAGCCCCAGCATTTT. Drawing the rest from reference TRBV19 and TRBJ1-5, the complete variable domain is DGGITQSPKYLFRKEGQNVTLSCEQNLNHDAMYWYRQDPGQGLRLIYYSQIVNDFQKGDIAEGYSVSREKKESFPLTVTSAQKNPTAFYLCASSIQGAQPQHFGDGTRLSIL.

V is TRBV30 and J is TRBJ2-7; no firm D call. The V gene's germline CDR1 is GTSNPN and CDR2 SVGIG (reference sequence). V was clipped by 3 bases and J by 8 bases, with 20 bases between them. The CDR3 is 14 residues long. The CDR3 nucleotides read TGTGCCTGGAGCCCTAGATCACCCCCGAGCAAGCAGTACTTC. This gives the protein CAWSPRSPPSKQYF.

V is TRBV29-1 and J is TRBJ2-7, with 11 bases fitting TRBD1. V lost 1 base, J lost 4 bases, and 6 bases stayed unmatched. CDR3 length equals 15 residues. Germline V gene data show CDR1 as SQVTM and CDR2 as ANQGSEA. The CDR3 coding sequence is TGCAGCGTTGAAGGAGGAGGACAGGGGGCTTACGAGCAGTACTTC. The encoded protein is CSVEGGGQGAYEQYF.

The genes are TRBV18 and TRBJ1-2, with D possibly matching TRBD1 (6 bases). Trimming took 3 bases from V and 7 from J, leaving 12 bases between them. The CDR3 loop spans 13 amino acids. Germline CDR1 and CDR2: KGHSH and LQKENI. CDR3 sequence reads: CASSPGGAIGYTF. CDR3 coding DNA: TGTGCCAGCTCACCGGGGGGGGCAATTGGCTACACCTTC.